What follows are 23 T cell receptor beta chains derived from one specimen sequenced in a study of T cell repertoires in cytomegalovirus infection. A single record per CDR3 protein comes from TCRdb applying MiXCR to the reads. The sample records about 490,000 distinct CDR3 sequences, around a quarter being singletons. The source material was PBMCs. These receptors were collected from a human donor in good health (CMV status not recorded). Some clones in this sample may be carry-over from other donors' samples.

This clonotype was found once. The V call is TRBV7-2, the J call TRBJ2-5; D is tentatively TRBD1 or TRBD2 (5 bases each). The length of the CDR3 is 15 residues. V was cut by 2 bases and J by 5 bases, with 15 bases left in between. CDR1 and CDR2 (germline): SGHTA, FQGNSA. CDR3 coding DNA: TGTGCCAGCAGCTTACAATCGGGGCCTACGGAGACCCAGTACTTC. As protein: CASSLQSGPTETQYF.

This clonotype was seen ten or more times. The rearrangement uses TRBV7-2 and TRBJ2-7; the D gene is possibly TRBD2 (6 bases). There are 18 residues in the CDR3. Germline assignment: CDR1 SGHTA and CDR2 FQGNSA. The germline V and J ends were trimmed by 1 base and 3 bases, with 22 bases remaining between them. The CDR3 nucleotides are TGTGCCAGCAGCTTAGTAGGAGGGAGCTCACTCGGAGGCTACGAGCAGTACTTC. It is translated as CASSLVGGSSLGGYEQYF.

Concerning this clonotype: This sequence may be a read error, since a much larger clone differs from it by one base. This sequence joins TRBV7-2 and TRBJ1-4; D not resolved. This CDR3 is built from 14 residues. Germline CDR1 reads SGHTA; CDR2 reads FQGNSA. The CDR3 sequence is CPSSLGSVGEKLFF. CDR3 DNA sequence: TGTCCCAGCAGCTTAGGCAGTGTGGGGGAAAAACTGTTTTTT.

This clonotype came up a few times. The chain recombines TRBV20-1 with TRBJ2-5; no definite D call. The CDR3 is made up of 14 amino acids. V gave up 3 bases and J gave up 5 bases, with 16 bases separating them. Germline CDR1 DFQATT, CDR2 SNEGSKA (reference sequence). CDR3 DNA: TGCAGTGCTAGCGGAGCTGGGGTCGGTGAGACCCAGTACTTC. It codes for CSASGAGVGETQYF.

This clonotype has only a few counts. The genes are TRBV6-4 and TRBJ2-1; TRBD1 is a possible D gene (6 bases). V lost 3 bases and J lost 8, with 14 bases in between. The length of the CDR3 is 14 residues. In germline, CDR1 is MRHNA, CDR2 SNTAGT. The CDR3, as DNA: TGTGCCAGCAGTGAACAGGGAACTGTGGATGAGCAGTTCTTC. This encodes CASSEQGTVDEQFF.

CDR3 DNA sequence: TGCGCCAGCAGCTTGATCGAGTCTAAGAACGTCCCTGAAGCTTTCTTT. It yields the protein CASSLIESKNVPEAFF. This chain links TRBV5-1 with TRBJ1-1; D is undetermined. The CDR3 runs 16 residues. Trimming left V 1 base short and J 6 bases short, with 19 bases between. Germline V gives CDR1 SGHRS, CDR2 YFSETQ.

The chain couples TRBV23-1 to TRBJ1-4; tentatively, D is TRBD1 (6 bases). TRBV23-1 is labeled an ORF, and its function is uncertain. The V gene lost 3 bases and the J gene lost 7 bases, with 12 bases spanning the gap. This CDR3 comprises 14 residues. The CDR3 DNA reads TGCGCCAGCAGTCACGAGGGGGGGGTTGAAAAACTGTTTTTT. This translates into CASSHEGGVEKLFF.

In this sample, this clonotype turned up many times. The chain recombines TRBV6-1 with TRBJ2-1; TRBD2 agrees at 10 bases. Germline lookup yields CDR1 MNHNS and CDR2 SASEGT. This CDR3 has 15 amino acids. The junction had 3 bases not matched to a gene; V was cut back by 1 base and J by 6 bases. CDR3 region: CASSEEPSGSNEQFF. The CDR3 nucleotides are TGTGCCAGCAGTGAAGAGCCTAGCGGGAGCAATGAGCAGTTCTTC.

The V and J genes are TRBV7-2 and TRBJ2-4; maybe TRBD2 (5 bases). Germline V gives CDR1 SGHTA, CDR2 FQGNSA. Trimming cost V 1 base and J 0 bases, with 7 bases left between them. The CDR3 consists of 15 residues. CDR3 bases: TGTGCCAGCAGCTTAGGGGGAGAAGCCAAAAACATTCAGTACTTC. It specifies CASSLGGEAKNIQYF.

This clonotype was observed at least ten times. The CDR3 DNA sequence: TGTGCCAGCAGCTTAGGGGCTAGCTACTACAATGAGCAGTTCTTC. Translated: CASSLGASYYNEQFF. This chain links TRBV11-2 with TRBJ2-1; perhaps TRBD2 as D (5 bases). The V end was cut by 1 base, the J end by 3 bases, with 10 bases between. The CDR3 runs to 15 residues. The germline V gene has CDR1 SGHAT and CDR2 FQNNGV.

This clonotype was recorded many times. This rearrangement joins TRBV12-3 or TRBV12-4 to TRBJ1-5; 7 bases match TRBD1. V was clipped by 5 bases and J by 5 bases; unmatched bases: 6. The CDR3 spans 14 residues. The CDR3, as DNA: TGTGCCAGCAGTCCCGACAGGGTGGATCAGCCCCAGCATTTT. Amino acid sequence: CASSPDRVDQPQHF.

The sample holds many counts of this clonotype. CDR3 sequence reads: CASSPDTSSGETQYF. The CDR3 DNA sequence: TGTGCCAGCAGCCCCGATACTAGCTCCGGGGAGACCCAGTACTTC. V gene TRBV7-6 combines with J gene TRBJ2-5; weak D call: TRBD2 (6 bases). The CDR3 extends over 15 amino acids. CDR1 and CDR2 from the germline V gene are SGHVS and FNYEAQ. The ends were cut back, 5 bases at V and 5 bases at J, with 18 bases in the middle.

The chain is built from TRBV6-1 and TRBJ2-7; D call uncertain. This CDR3 region has 14 residues. Germline CDR1 and CDR2: MNHNS and SASEGT. The V end lost 6 bases, the J end lost 0 bases, and 12 bases lay between the germline ends. CDR3 region: CASSLTQSSYEQYV. CDR3 coding DNA: TGTGCCAGCAGCTTGACTCAAAGCTCCTACGAGCAGTACGTC.

The J gene is TRBJ2-7, the V gene TRBV9; D could derive from TRBD1 or TRBD2 (6 bases each). The CDR3 is 13 amino acids. CDR1 SGDLS and CDR2 YYNGEE come from the germline V gene. V was cut by 6 bases and J by 0 bases, with 10 bases left in between. CDR3 region: CASNRGPSYEQYF. CDR3 nucleotide sequence: TGTGCCAGCAACCGGGGGCCCTCCTACGAGCAGTACTTC.

This clonotype was picked up one time. This rearrangement joins TRBV20-1 to TRBJ2-1; 9 bases are a match to TRBD2. The V gene end was trimmed by 3 bases and the J gene end by 10 bases; junction bases not matched to a gene: 10. CDR1 DFQATT and CDR2 SNEGSKA come from the germline V gene (reference sequence). The CDR3 sequence is 14 residues long. Written as DNA, the CDR3 is TGCAGTGCTAGGGGACTAGCATGGGGATGGGAGCAGTTCTTC. Amino acid sequence: CSARGLAWGWEQFF.

This clonotype came up many times. This sequence joins TRBV7-2 and TRBJ1-1; D is ambiguous. The CDR3 runs 14 residues. The germline V gene encodes CDR1 SGHTA and CDR2 FQGNSA. V was clipped by 2 bases and J by 7 bases, with 14 bases between them. The CDR3 nucleotides read TGTGCCAGCAGCTTAAACCTGTTTCCGGATGAAGCTTTCTTT. Protein sequence: CASSLNLFPDEAFF. Supplemented by reference TRBV7-2 and TRBJ1-1, the full variable domain reads GAGVSQSPSNKVTEKGKDVELRCDPISGHTALYWYRQSLGQGLEFLIYFQGNSAPDKSGLPSDRFSAERTGGSVSTLTIQRTQQEDSAVYLCASSLNLFPDEAFFGQGTRLTVV.

This clonotype was counted a few times. The rearrangement uses TRBV12-3 or TRBV12-4 and TRBJ2-4, with TRBD2 matching over 12 bases. The CDR3 totals 12 residues. The trim removed 4 bases at V and 16 bases at J, leaving 5 bases unmatched. The DNA for the CDR3 is TGTGCCAGCAGTTCACGGACTAGCGGGACTTACTTC. This sequence encodes CASSSRTSGTYF.

This clonotype was counted between two and nine times. V and J are TRBV7-8 and TRBJ2-1; possibly TRBD2 for D (6 bases). CDR1 is SGHVS, CDR2 FQNEAQ, per germline. V gave up 2 bases and J gave up 7 bases, with 12 bases separating them. The CDR3 length is 14 residues. DNA for the CDR3: TGTGCCAGCAGCTTATGGGACTTGAGGAATGAGCAGTTCTTC. Protein sequence: CASSLWDLRNEQFF.

This clonotype turned up a few times. The chain employs TRBV7-2 and TRBJ2-3; possibly TRBD1 or TRBD2 for D (5 bases each). Trimming shortened V by 5 bases and J by 2 bases, and 11 bases separated the two germline ends. From germline, CDR1 is SGHTA and CDR2 FQGNSA. CDR3 length: 14 amino acids. This CDR3 is CASSDRDHTDTQYF. The CDR3 nucleotides are TGTGCCAGCAGCGATCGGGACCACACAGATACGCAGTATTTT.

This chain connects TRBV4-3 to TRBJ2-1; 10 nucleotides line up with TRBD2. Losses at the gene ends were 1 base for V and 9 bases for J; bases not matched to a gene: 6. The CDR3 runs to 15 residues. Looked up from germline, CDR1 is LGHNA and CDR2 is YSLEER. The CDR3 region is CASSQGGTSEGEQFF. The CDR3 nucleotides are TGCGCCAGCAGCCAAGGGGGGACTAGCGAGGGTGAGCAGTTCTTC.

This sequence joins TRBV20-1 and TRBJ2-1; 10 nucleotides align to TRBD2. The CDR3 totals 17 residues. V dropped 5 bases and J dropped 3; count of bases not matched to a gene: 13. Germline V CDR1 and CDR2: DFQATT, SNEGSKA (reference sequence). The CDR3 loop is CSAPGLAVGVGYNEQFF. Here the CDR3 DNA reads TGCAGTGCTCCCGGACTAGCGGTAGGAGTAGGCTACAATGAGCAGTTCTTC.

This clonotype showed up many times. The chain carries TRBV7-8 and TRBJ2-2; D is perhaps TRBD1 (6 bases). The CDR3 is 16 residues long. The V end lost 5 bases, the J end lost 4 bases, and 17 bases lay between the germline ends. Germline V lookup: CDR1 SGHVS, CDR2 FQNEAQ. Here the CDR3 reads CASSGRGGKGTGELFF. The CDR3 DNA reads as TGTGCCAGCAGCGGAAGAGGGGGAAAGGGCACCGGGGAGCTGTTTTTT.

The chain uses TRBV11-2 and TRBJ2-3; perhaps TRBD2 as D (5 bases). Germline CDR1 and CDR2: SGHAT and FQNNGV. The CDR3 is made up of 16 amino acids. The ends were cut back, 5 bases at V and 1 base at J, with 16 bases in the middle. This CDR3 reads CASSPQVGAGTDTQYF. CDR3 coding DNA: TGTGCCAGCAGCCCTCAGGTGGGAGCGGGCACAGATACGCAGTATTTT. The full variable domain, in which reference TRBV11-2 and TRBJ2-3 provide the parts outside the CDR3, is EAGVAQSPRYKIIEKRQSVAFWCNPISGHATLYWYQQILGQGPKLLIQFQNNGVVDDSQLPKDRFSAERLKGVDSTLKIQPAKLEDSAVYLCASSPQVGAGTDTQYFGPGTRLTVL.